This TCR beta chain was profiled in a study of T-cell reconstitution after alpha-beta-depleted transplantation in children. Germline lookup yields CDR1 SGHVS and CDR2 FNYEAQ. The V and J ends lost 1 base and 5 bases respectively, with 12 bases between them. The CDR3 is made up of 15 amino acids. Unique molecular identifiers were used to barcode this TCRbeta library. TCRdb redid the calling of the PCR reads with MiXCR, one entry per CDR3 protein. Here the sample spans almost 500,000 distinct CDR3 sequences, roughly 10% being singletons. In this sample, this clonotype turned up many times. The antigen remains unidentified. Findings and caveats of the study: Expanded graft clones, several hundred of them, were reportedly the source of alpha-beta T cells about two months after transplant.

The sequencing here drew on PBMCs, taken before TCRalphabeta/CD19-depleted stem cell transplant. The chain employs TRBV7-6 and TRBJ2-1; D unresolved. The sequence came from a child aged 2-15 years with inherited bone marrow failure, due to receive a stem cell transplant. In nucleotides, the CDR3 is TGTGCCAGCAGCTTAGTACCTAGTAGAGACAATGAGCAGTTCTTC. Its protein is CASSLVPSRDNEQFF.